This T cell receptor beta chain was sequenced in a study of cytotoxic CD8 clonotypes in ibrutinib-treated CLL. Study-wide results and limits: Ibrutinib response saw clonality rise, and progression saw it return toward baseline.

In the case of this clone: What it binds is unknown.

Sequencing used immunoSEQ multiplex PCR; TCRdb keeps in-frame clones, though not all of them. The repertoire holds around 250,000 clones, with 70% as singletons. The CDR3 is 17 amino acids. CDR1 is MDHEN, CDR2 SYDVKM, per germline. Trimming cost V 6 bases and J 0 bases, with 21 bases left between them. The rearrangement links TRBV28 to TRBJ2-7, with D perhaps TRBD2 (6 bases). The source of this sequence is a human donor with chronic lymphocytic leukemia. The sample was PBMCs, taken after 24 months of ibrutinib treatment. The CDR3 sequence: CASRPIPGGASSYEQYF. The CDR3 DNA reads TGTGCCAGCAGACCAATACCCGGCGGGGCCTCCTCCTACGAGCAGTACTTC.